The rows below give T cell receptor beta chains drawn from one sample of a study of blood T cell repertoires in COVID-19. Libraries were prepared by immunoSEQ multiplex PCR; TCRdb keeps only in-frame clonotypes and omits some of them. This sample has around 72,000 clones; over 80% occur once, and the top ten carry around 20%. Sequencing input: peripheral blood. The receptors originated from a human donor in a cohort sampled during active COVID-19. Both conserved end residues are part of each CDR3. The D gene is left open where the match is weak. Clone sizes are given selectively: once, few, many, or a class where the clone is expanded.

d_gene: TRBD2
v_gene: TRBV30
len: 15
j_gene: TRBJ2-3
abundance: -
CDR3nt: TGTGCCTGGGACCTCCGGGGGGGCCCCACAGATACGCAGTATTTT
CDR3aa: CAWDLRGGPTDTQYF

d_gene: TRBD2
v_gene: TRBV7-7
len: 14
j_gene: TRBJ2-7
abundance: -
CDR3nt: TGTGCTAGCAGCTTAGGTAGCGGGGCTTACGAGCAGTACTTC
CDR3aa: CASSLGSGAYEQYF

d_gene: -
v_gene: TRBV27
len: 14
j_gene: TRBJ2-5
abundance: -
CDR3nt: TGTGCCAGCAGTTTTTACGCGGGGAAGGGGACCCAGTACTTC
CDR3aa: CASSFYAGKGTQYF

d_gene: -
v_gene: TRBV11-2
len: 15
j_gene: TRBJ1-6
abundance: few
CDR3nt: TGTGCCAGCAGCTCATCTGGGGGGGGGAATTCACCCCTCCACTTT
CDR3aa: CASSSSGGGNSPLHF

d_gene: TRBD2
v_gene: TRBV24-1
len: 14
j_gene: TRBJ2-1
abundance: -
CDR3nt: TGTGCCACCAGCCTAGCGGGGGCAAACAATGAGCAGTTCTTC
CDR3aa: CATSLAGANNEQFF

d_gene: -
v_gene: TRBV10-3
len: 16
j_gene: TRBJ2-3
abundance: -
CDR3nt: TGTGCCATCAGTGACCTCGGGGGGCGGAACGTGTATACGCAGTATTTT
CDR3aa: CAISDLGGRNVYTQYF

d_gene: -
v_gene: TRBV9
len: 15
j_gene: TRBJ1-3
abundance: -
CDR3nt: TGTGCCAGCAGCGTATCCCGCGGCTCTGGAAACACCATATATTTT
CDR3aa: CASSVSRGSGNTIYF

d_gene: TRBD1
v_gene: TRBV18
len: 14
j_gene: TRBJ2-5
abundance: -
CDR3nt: TGTGCCAGCTCACCACAGGGGGCCGGAGAGACCCAGTACTTC
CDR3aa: CASSPQGAGETQYF

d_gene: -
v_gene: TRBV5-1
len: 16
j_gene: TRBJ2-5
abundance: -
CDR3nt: TGCGCCAGCAGCTTATACGGCAGGGGGGCAGCGGAGACCCAGTACTTC
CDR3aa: CASSLYGRGAAETQYF

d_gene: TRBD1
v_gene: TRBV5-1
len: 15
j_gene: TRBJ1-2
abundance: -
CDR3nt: TGCGCCAGCAGCTCCGTCGGGACAGCGATCTTGGGCTACACCTTC
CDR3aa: CASSSVGTAILGYTF

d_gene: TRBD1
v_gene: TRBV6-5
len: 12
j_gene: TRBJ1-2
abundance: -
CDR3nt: TGTGCCAGCAGTCGAACAGGGGAAGGCTACACCTTC
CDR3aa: CASSRTGEGYTF

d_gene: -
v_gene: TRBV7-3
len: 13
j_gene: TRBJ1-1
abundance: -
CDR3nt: TGTGCCAGCAGCCCTGCGACAGACACTGAAGCTTTCTTT
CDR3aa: CASSPATDTEAFF

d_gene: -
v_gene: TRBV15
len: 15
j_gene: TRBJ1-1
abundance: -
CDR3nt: TGTGCCACCAGCAACCGGGTGGGGGCGCCCACTGAAGCTTTCTTT
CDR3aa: CATSNRVGAPTEAFF

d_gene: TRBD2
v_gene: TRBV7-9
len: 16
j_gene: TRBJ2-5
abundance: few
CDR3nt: TGTGCCAGCAGCAAAAGACTAGCGGGGAACCCCTGGGACCAGTACTTC
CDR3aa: CASSKRLAGNPWDQYF

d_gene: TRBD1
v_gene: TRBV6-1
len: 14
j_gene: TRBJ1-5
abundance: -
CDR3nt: TGTGCCAGCAGCCCATACAGGGGAGAAACGCCCCAGCATTTT
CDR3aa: CASSPYRGETPQHF

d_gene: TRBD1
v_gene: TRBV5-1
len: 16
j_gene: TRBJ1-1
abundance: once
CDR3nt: TGCGCCAGCAGCTTGGCCCCGACAGGGGGCAGCACTGAAGCTTTCTTT
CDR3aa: CASSLAPTGGSTEAFF

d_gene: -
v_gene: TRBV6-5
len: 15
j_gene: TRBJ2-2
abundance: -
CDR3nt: TGTGCCAGCAGTTACGAGGAGGATTCGGGCGGGGAGCTGTTTTTT
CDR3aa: CASSYEEDSGGELFF

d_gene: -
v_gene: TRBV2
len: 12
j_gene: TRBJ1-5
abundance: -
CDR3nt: TGTGCCAGCAACAGGGCCAATCAGCCCCAGCATTTT
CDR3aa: CASNRANQPQHF

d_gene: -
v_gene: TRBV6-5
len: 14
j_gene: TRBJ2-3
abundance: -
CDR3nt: TGTGCCAGCAGAAGCCTAGACAGCACAGATACGCAGTATTTT
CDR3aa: CASRSLDSTDTQYF

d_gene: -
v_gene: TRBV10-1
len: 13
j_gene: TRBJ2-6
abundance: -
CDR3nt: TGCGCCAGCAGTGATACAGGGGCCAACGTCCTGACTTTC
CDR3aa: CASSDTGANVLTF

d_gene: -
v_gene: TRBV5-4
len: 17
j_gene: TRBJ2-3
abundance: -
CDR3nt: TGTGCCAGCAGCTCGATGGTGGGGGGGCTCGGCACAGATACGCAGTATTTT
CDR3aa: CASSSMVGGLGTDTQYF

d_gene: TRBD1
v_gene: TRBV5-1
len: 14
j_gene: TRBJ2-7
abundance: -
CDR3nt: TGCGCCAGCAGCACAAGGACAGGGGCCTACGAGCAGTACTTC
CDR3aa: CASSTRTGAYEQYF

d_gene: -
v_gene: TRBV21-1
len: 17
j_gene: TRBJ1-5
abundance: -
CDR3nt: -
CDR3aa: CASSKLGVGEGNQPQHF

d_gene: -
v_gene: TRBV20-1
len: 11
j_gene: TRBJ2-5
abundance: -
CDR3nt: TGCAGTGCTCTGGCCGCCGAGACCCAGTACTTC
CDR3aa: CSALAAETQYF

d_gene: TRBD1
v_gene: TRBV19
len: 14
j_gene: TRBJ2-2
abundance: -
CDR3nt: TGTGCCACAAAGACAGGGACGAACACCGGGGAGCTGTTTTTT
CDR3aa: CATKTGTNTGELFF

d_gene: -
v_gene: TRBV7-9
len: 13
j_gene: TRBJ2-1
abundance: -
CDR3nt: TGTGCCAGCAGCTTAGCTAGCTACAATGAGCAGTTCTTC
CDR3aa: CASSLASYNEQFF

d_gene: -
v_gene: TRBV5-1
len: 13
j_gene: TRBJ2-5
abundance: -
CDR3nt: TGCGCCAGCAGCTTGGCTAATCCAGAGACCCAGTACTTC
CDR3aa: CASSLANPETQYF

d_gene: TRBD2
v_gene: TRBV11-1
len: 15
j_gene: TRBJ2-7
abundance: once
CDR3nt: TGTGCCAGCAGCTCGGGGGGTTCTTACGGCTACGAGCAGTACTTC
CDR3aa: CASSSGGSYGYEQYF

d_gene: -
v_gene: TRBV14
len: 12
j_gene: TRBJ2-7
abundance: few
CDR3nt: TGTGCCAGCAGCCAAGCTCCCTACGAGCAGTACTTC
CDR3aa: CASSQAPYEQYF

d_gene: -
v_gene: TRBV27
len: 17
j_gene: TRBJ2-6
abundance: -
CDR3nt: TGTGCCAGCAGTTTGCGACTACTACCCTCTGGGGCCAACGTCCTGACTTTC
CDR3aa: CASSLRLLPSGANVLTF

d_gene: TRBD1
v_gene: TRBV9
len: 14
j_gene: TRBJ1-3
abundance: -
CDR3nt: TGTGCCAGCAGCGAGGGGACAGGGTCCGCCACCATATATTTT
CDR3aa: CASSEGTGSATIYF

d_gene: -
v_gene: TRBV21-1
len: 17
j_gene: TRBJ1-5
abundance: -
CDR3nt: TGTGCCAGCAGCAAAGATTCTTCGGACAGGAGCAATCAGCCCCAGCATTTT
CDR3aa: CASSKDSSDRSNQPQHF

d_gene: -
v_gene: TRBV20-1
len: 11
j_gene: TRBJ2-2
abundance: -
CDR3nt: TGCAGTGCCAGGTGGACCGGGGAGCTGTTTTTT
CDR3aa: CSARWTGELFF

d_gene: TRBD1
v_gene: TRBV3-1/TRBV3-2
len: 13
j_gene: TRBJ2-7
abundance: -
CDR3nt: TGTGCCAGCAGCCACGCCCAGGGGGATCTGCAGTACTTC
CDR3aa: CASSHAQGDLQYF

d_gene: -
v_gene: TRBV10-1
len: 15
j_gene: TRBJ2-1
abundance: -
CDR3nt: TGCGCCAGCAGTGATTGGGGTACAGGTAACAATGAGCAGTTCTTC
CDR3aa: CASSDWGTGNNEQFF

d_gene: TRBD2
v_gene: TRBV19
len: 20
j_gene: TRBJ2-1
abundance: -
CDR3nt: TGTGCCAGTAGTCTAATGCTCCGTCGGGGGGGCCTTAGCTCCTACAATGAGCAGTTCTTC
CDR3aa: CASSLMLRRGGLSSYNEQFF

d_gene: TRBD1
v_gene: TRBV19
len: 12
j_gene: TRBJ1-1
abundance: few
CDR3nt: TGTGCCAGTAGTATGGACAGGCCTGAAGCTTTCTTT
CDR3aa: CASSMDRPEAFF

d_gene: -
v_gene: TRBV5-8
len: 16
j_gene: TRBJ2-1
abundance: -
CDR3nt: TGTGCCAGCAGCGGGGCTGTGGTCGCGGCCTACAATGAGCAGTTCTTC
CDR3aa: CASSGAVVAAYNEQFF

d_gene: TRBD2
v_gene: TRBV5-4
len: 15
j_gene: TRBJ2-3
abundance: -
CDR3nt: TGTGCCAGCAGCTCGGGGGGGACTAGCACAGATACGCAGTATTTT
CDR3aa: CASSSGGTSTDTQYF

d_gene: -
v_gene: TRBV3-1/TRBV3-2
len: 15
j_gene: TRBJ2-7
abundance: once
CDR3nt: TGTGCCAGCAGCCGCCGACTGGGGCTGTCCTACGAGCAGTACTTC
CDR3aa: CASSRRLGLSYEQYF

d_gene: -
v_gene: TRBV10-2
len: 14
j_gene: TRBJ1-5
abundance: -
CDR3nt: TGCGCCAGCAGTGAGTCACAGTTTAATCAGCCCCAGCATTTT
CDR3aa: CASSESQFNQPQHF

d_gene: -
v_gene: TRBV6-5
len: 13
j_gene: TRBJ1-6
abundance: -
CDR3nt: TGTGCCAGCTTGGGACTGAATAATTCACCCCTCCACTTT
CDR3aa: CASLGLNNSPLHF

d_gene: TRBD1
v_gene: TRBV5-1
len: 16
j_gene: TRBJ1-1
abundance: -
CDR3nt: TGCGCCAGCAGCTTGAGACAGGGGGCCGCGAACACTGAAGCTTTCTTT
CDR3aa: CASSLRQGAANTEAFF

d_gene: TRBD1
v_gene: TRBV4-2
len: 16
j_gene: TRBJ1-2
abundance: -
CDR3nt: TGTGCCAGCAGCCAAGTCCTCAGGGGGAGGTCCTATGGCTACACCTTC
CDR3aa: CASSQVLRGRSYGYTF

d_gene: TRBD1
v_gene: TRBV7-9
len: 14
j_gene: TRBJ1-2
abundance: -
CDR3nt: TGTGCCAGCAGCAGTCTGACAGGGGACTATGGCTACACCTTC
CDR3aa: CASSSLTGDYGYTF

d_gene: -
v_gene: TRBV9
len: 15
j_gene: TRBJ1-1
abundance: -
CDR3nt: TGTGCCAGCAGCGTAACCGGGGGTGAGAACACTGAAGCTTTCTTT
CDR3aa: CASSVTGGENTEAFF

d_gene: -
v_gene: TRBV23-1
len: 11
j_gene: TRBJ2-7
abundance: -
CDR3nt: TGCGCCGTCAGGGGATCCTACGAGCAGTACTTC
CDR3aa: CAVRGSYEQYF

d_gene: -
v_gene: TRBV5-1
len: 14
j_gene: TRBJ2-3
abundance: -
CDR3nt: TGCGCCAGCAGGGGCGGGGTTAGCACAGATACGCAGTATTTT
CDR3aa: CASRGGVSTDTQYF

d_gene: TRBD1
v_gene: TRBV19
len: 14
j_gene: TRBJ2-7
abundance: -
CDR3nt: TGTGCCAGTAGCTTCAGGGGGCAATCCTACGAGCAGTACTTC
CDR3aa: CASSFRGQSYEQYF

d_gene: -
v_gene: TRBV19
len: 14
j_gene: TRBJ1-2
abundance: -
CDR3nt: TGTGCCAGTAGTTACAGGGCTGGTGACTATGGCTACACCTTC
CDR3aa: CASSYRAGDYGYTF

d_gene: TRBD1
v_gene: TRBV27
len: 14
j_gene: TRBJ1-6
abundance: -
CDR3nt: TGTGCCAGCAGTTGGGACAGGGGTGATTCACCCCTCCACTTT
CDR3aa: CASSWDRGDSPLHF

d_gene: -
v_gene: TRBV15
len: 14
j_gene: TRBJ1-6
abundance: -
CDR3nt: TGTGCCACCAGCAGAGCGAGGGATAGTTCACCCCTCCACTTT
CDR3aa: CATSRARDSSPLHF

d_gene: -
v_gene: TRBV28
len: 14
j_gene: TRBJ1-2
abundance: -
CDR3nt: TGTGCCAGCAGTCGAAGTTTGGGGGGAGGCGGCTACACCTTC
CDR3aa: CASSRSLGGGGYTF

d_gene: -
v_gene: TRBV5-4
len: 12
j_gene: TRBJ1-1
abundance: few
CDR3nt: TGTGCCAGCAGCTTTGGGGGGACTGAAGCTTTCTTT
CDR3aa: CASSFGGTEAFF

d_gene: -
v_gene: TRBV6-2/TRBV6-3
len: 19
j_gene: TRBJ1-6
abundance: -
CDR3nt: TGTGCCAGCAGTTACTTTAACCTATTTGGAATTGAGGATAATTCACCCCTCCACTTT
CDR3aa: CASSYFNLFGIEDNSPLHF